This TCR beta chain derives from a study of cytomegalovirus exposure and HLA in healthy donors. Of note for this clone: What it recognizes is unknown.

The primer mix had 60 Vbeta and 13 Jbeta primers. The table came from immunoSEQ multiplex PCR; TCRdb's copy has only in-frame clones and leaves some out. Of tens of thousands of clones detected, around 75% appear once; the ten largest clones hold approximately 22%. Study-wide findings and caveats: Prediction of most subjects' HLA-A and HLA-B alleles by TCR beta sequences was reportedly accurate. CMV antigen specificity of three CMV-associated chains was confirmed in vitro. TRBV6-2, TRBV6-3 and some other V segments were excluded as indistinguishable. DRB1 had the most TCR associations and HLA-C the fewest, a later analysis found, with rates varying by HLA locus.

V was clipped by 2 bases and J by 8 bases; unmatched bases: 6. Germline lookup yields CDR1 SNHLY and CDR2 FYNNEI. The CDR3 is made up of 15 amino acids. The genes are TRBV2 and TRBJ2-1; 10 bases are shared with TRBD2. Sequencing was done on a sample of PBMCs. This TCR was sampled from a woman aged 40 to 50 in good health and CMV-seropositive. CDR3 nucleotides: TGTGCCAGCAGTGAAACAGCGGGGGGGCCGGATGAGCAGTTCTTC. Translating it yields CASSETAGGPDEQFF.